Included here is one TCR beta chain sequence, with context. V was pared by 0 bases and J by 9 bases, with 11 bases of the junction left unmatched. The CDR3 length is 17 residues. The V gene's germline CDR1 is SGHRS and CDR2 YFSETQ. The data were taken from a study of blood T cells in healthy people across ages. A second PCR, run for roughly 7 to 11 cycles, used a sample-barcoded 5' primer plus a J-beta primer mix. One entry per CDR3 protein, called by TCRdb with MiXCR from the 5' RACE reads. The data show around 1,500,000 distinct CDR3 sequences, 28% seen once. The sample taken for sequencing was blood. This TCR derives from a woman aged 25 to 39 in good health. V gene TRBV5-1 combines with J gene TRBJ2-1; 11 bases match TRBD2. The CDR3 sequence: CASSLARLAGGKSEQFF. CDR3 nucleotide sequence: TGCGCCAGCAGCTTGGCGAGGCTAGCGGGGGGTAAGAGTGAGCAGTTCTTC.